The 26 T cell receptor beta chains below were found in one sample sequenced in a study of chemoradiotherapy in HPV16-positive cancers. The method was immunoSEQ multiplex PCR; TCRdb's version includes in-frame clones alone and lacks a portion of them. This table holds roughly 2,600 clones, approximately 90% found once. The material was tumor tissue, obtained from a patient who underwent chemoradiotherapy. These receptors were taken from a human donor with HPV-associated anogenital cancer.

This sequence joins TRBV7-9 and TRBJ2-7, with D perhaps matching TRBD1 (5 bases). This CDR3 is built from 12 residues. Germline CDR1 is SEHNR and CDR2 is FQNEAQ (reference sequence). Trimming left V 5 bases short and J 2 bases short, with 7 bases between. The CDR3 bases are TGTGCCAGCAGCCCAGGGACCTACGAGCAGTACTTC. Protein product: CASSPGTYEQYF.

The chain couples TRBV7-9 to TRBJ1-5, with TRBD1 matching over 7 bases. Trimming removed 1 base from V and 4 bases from J; junction bases left unmatched: 4. Germline loops: CDR1 SEHNR, CDR2 FQNEAQ (reference sequence). The CDR3 covers 15 residues. The CDR3 DNA reads as TGTGCCAGCAGCTTAGAAGGGACAGCTAATCAGCCCCAGCATTTT. Protein product: CASSLEGTANQPQHF. Full variable domain (rest looked up from reference TRBV7-9 and TRBJ1-5): DTGVSQNPRHKITKRGQNVTFRCDPISEHNRLYWYRQTLGQGPEFLTYFQNEAQLEKSRLLSDRFSAERPKGSFSTLEIQRTEQGDSAMYLCASSLEGTANQPQHFGDGTRLSIL.

The count of this clone is one. The genes are TRBV7-2 and TRBJ2-1; 11 bases agree with TRBD1. J was trimmed by 6 bases and V by 5 bases; bases with no gene match: 6. The CDR3 is 15 amino acids. The germline V gene encodes CDR1 SGHTA and CDR2 FQGNSA. CDR3 DNA sequence: TGTGCCAGCAGCCCCCGTGGGACAGGGGGCAATGAGCAGTTCTTC. Its translation: CASSPRGTGGNEQFF.

J is TRBJ1-1 and V is TRBV11-1; D is perhaps TRBD1 (5 bases). The CDR3 is 14 residues long. Trimming stripped 6 bases from V and 1 base from J, with 12 bases between. Per germline, CDR1 SGHAT and CDR2 FQDESV (reference sequence). CDR3 DNA: TGTGCCAGCAGACTTCAGGGCGGGAACACTGAAGCTTTCTTT. This sequence encodes CASRLQGGNTEAFF.

The chain recombines TRBV7-8 with TRBJ2-3; tentative D call: TRBD2 (6 bases). V was cut by 5 bases and J by 4 bases, with 13 bases left in between. Germline loops: CDR1 SGHVS, CDR2 FQNEAQ. CDR3 length equals 14 residues. In nucleotides, the CDR3 is TGTGCCAGCAGCCGAGCGGGTTGGGCAGATACGCAGTATTTT. Its protein product is CASSRAGWADTQYF.

The rearrangement links TRBV7-9 to TRBJ2-1; unclear D gene. V was pared by 4 bases and J by 7 bases, with 8 bases between. Germline assignment: CDR1 SEHNR and CDR2 FQNEAQ (reference sequence). There are 12 residues in the CDR3. DNA of the CDR3: TGTGCCAGCAGCTGGGGTAGGAATGAGCAGTTCTTC. The encoded protein is CASSWGRNEQFF.

CDR3 nucleotide sequence: TGTGCCAGTACCCTGGGAGGACAGGGGAGGGCTGACACCATATATTTT. Protein product: CASTLGGQGRADTIYF. The chain has TRBV19 and TRBJ1-3, with TRBD1 matching over 9 bases. Unmatched junction bases numbered 15, after V lost 7 bases and J lost 8 bases. Germline CDR1 is LNHDA and CDR2 is SQIVND (reference sequence). The CDR3 spans 16 residues.

This chain links TRBV7-2 with TRBJ2-7; 10 bases align to TRBD1. The CDR3 consists of 15 residues. Germline V CDR1 and CDR2: SGHTA, FQGNSA. Trimming took 4 bases from V and 3 from J; bases not matched to a gene: 6. CDR3 region: CASSSPGTGVYEQYF. In DNA form, the CDR3 reads TGTGCCAGCAGCTCCCCCGGGACAGGGGTCTACGAGCAGTACTTC. The entire variable domain, with the rest obtained from reference TRBV7-2 and TRBJ2-7, is as follows: GAGVSQSPSNKVTEKGKDVELRCDPISGHTALYWYRQSLGQGLEFLIYFQGNSAPDKSGLPSDRFSAERTGGSVSTLTIQRTQQEDSAVYLCASSSPGTGVYEQYFGPGTRLTVT.

The chain recombines TRBV21-1 with TRBJ2-1. TRBV21-1 is recorded as a pseudogene. The CDR3 has 15 amino acids. This chain's CDR3 is CASSNRAVTYNEQFF. CDR3 nucleotide sequence: TGTGCCAGCAGCAACCGGGCCGTAACCTACAATGAGCAGTTCTTC.

The genes are TRBV19 and TRBJ1-5; no firm D call. Germline V gene lookup returns CDR1 LNHDA and CDR2 SQIVND (reference sequence). CDR3 length: 16 amino acids. V shed 4 bases and J shed 0 bases, with 13 bases lying between them. The CDR3 bases are TGTGCCAGTAGTAGGGTTGGCAGATATAGCAATCAGCCCCAGCATTTT. This sequence encodes CASSRVGRYSNQPQHF. Drawing the rest from reference TRBV19 and TRBJ1-5, the complete variable domain is DGGITQSPKYLFRKEGQNVTLSCEQNLNHDAMYWYRQDPGQGLRLIYYSQIVNDFQKGDIAEGYSVSREKKESFPLTVTSAQKNPTAFYLCASSRVGRYSNQPQHFGDGTRLSIL.

This clone has just one count. This rearrangement joins TRBV5-1 to TRBJ2-5; TRBD2 agrees at 7 bases. J lost 5 bases, V lost 4 bases, and 8 bases had no gene match. This CDR3 is 14 amino acids long. CDR1 is SGHRS and CDR2 is YFSETQ in the germline V gene. The CDR3 nucleotides read TGCGCCAGCAGCCCCGGGACTAACCTGGAGACCCAGTACTTC. Translation gives CASSPGTNLETQYF. The variable domain in full, with the rest retrieved from reference TRBV5-1 and TRBJ2-5, is KAGVTQTPRYLIKTRGQQVTLSCSPISGHRSVSWYQQTPGQGLQFLFEYFSETQRNKGNFPGRFSGRQFSNSRSEMNVSTLELGDSALYLCASSPGTNLETQYFGPGTRLLVL.

This sequence joins TRBV6-1 and TRBJ1-5, with 8 bases that match TRBD1. This CDR3 has 13 amino acids. Germline loops: CDR1 MNHNS, CDR2 SASEGT. V trimming: 6 bases; J trimming: 6 bases; junction bases outside the gene matches: 4. CDR3 loop: CASRDRVAQPQHF. CDR3 bases: TGTGCCAGCAGGGACAGGGTCGCTCAGCCCCAGCATTTT.

The genes are TRBV7-8 and TRBJ1-2, with a tentative D call TRBD1 (6 bases). The CDR3 runs 13 residues. V lost 1 base, J lost 5 bases, and 8 bases lay in between. The germline V gene has CDR1 SGHVS and CDR2 FQNEAQ. CDR3 region: CASSLERGYGYTF. The CDR3 region has the DNA TGTGCCAGCAGCTTAGAGAGGGGGTATGGCTACACCTTC.

The chain is built from TRBV5-4 and TRBJ1-2; possible D gene TRBD1, 5 bases. The germline V and J ends were trimmed by 0 bases and 4 bases, with 19 bases remaining between them. Germline lookup yields CDR1 SGHNT and CDR2 YYREEE (reference sequence). The CDR3 sequence is 17 residues long. The CDR3 loop reads CASSLARGIDSPYGYTF. In nucleotides, the CDR3 is TGTGCCAGCAGCTTGGCTCGGGGGATAGATTCCCCCTATGGCTACACCTTC.

The chain uses TRBV4-2 and TRBJ1-2, with D maybe TRBD1 (6 bases). Trimming removed 0 bases from V and 5 bases from J, with 13 bases in between. Germline V gene sequence: CDR1 LGHNA, CDR2 YNFKEQ. This CDR3 region has 15 residues. Here the CDR3 reads CASSQDRGANYGYTF. As DNA, the CDR3 is TGTGCCAGCAGCCAAGACAGGGGCGCCAATTATGGCTACACCTTC.

The table lists this clone with a count of one. The chain links TRBV6-6 to TRBJ2-1; possibly TRBD1 for D (5 bases). Trimming took off 0 bases at V and 5 bases at J, with 8 bases between the two ends. In germline, CDR1 is MNHNY, CDR2 SVGAGI (reference sequence). The CDR3 has 14 residues. CDR3 sequence (DNA): TGTGCCAGCAGTTACTCGGGGCGGAACAATGAGCAGTTCTTC. It is translated as CASSYSGRNNEQFF.

The gene calls are TRBV5-1 and TRBJ1-6; D is perhaps TRBD1 (6 bases). V was cut by 1 base and J by 6 bases, with 11 bases left in between. Germline V gene sequence: CDR1 SGHRS, CDR2 YFSETQ. This CDR3 has 15 amino acids. Here the CDR3 reads CASSLRQDFNSPLHF. The CDR3 DNA sequence: TGCGCCAGCAGCTTGCGACAGGATTTTAATTCACCCCTCCACTTT.

The chain links TRBV10-3 to TRBJ2-4, with D tentatively TRBD1 (6 bases). The CDR3 is 14 amino acids. CDR1 is ENHRY, CDR2 SYGVKD, per germline. The V and J ends lost 2 bases and 4 bases respectively, with 9 bases between them. The CDR3 coding sequence is TGTGCCATCAGTGAGGGGGACACAAAAAACATTCAGTACTTC. As protein: CAISEGDTKNIQYF.

This clone showed up just once. The CDR3 DNA reads as TGTGCCAGCAGTTATTCCCACCGGGGTTGGAAGGGGGACGGGGAGCTGTTTTTT. It yields the protein CASSYSHRGWKGDGELFF. The V gene is TRBV6-7, the J gene TRBJ2-2; tentative D call: TRBD1 (6 bases). TRBV6-7 is recorded as an ORF, its role being uncertain. Between the trimmed V and J ends, which lost 3 bases and 7 bases, there was a span of 24 bases. This CDR3 comprises 18 residues.

J is TRBJ2-1 and V is TRBV11-1, with TRBD1 as a possible D gene (7 bases). The CDR3 loop spans 17 amino acids. The V gene lost 2 bases and the J gene lost 2 bases, with 16 bases spanning the gap. The V gene's germline CDR1 is SGHAT and CDR2 FQDESV (reference sequence). The CDR3 is CASSLRGGGQTYNEQFF. The CDR3 nucleotides read TGTGCCAGCAGCTTAAGAGGAGGGGGCCAAACCTACAATGAGCAGTTCTTC.

The chain has TRBV5-6 and TRBJ2-1, with D hard to call. V lost 0 bases to trimming and J lost 9 bases, with 7 bases between them. The CDR3 is 12 residues long. CDR1 is SGHDT, CDR2 YYEEEE, per germline. In DNA, the CDR3 is TGTGCCAGCAGCTTGGGCCTGTTTGAGCAGTTCTTC. Its protein product is CASSLGLFEQFF.

The chain employs TRBV18 and TRBJ2-6, with D perhaps assigned TRBD1 or TRBD2 (5 bases each). The CDR3 spans 16 residues. V lost 8 bases and J lost 2, with 16 bases in between. Germline V lookup: CDR1 KGHSH, CDR2 LQKENI. CDR3 residues: CASSSEGPAGANVLTF. In DNA form, the CDR3 reads TGTGCCAGCAGTAGTGAGGGGCCCGCTGGGGCCAACGTCCTGACTTTC.

The chain couples TRBV21-1 to TRBJ1-1. TRBV21-1 constitutes a pseudogene. This CDR3 contains 17 residues. In nucleotides, the CDR3 is TGTGCCAGCAGCAATTCGGTATTCGAGTACCCGAACACTGAAGCTTTCTTT. Residues: CASSNSVFEYPNTEAFF.

With respect to this clone: The sample carries other DNA sequences with the same CDR3. The chain combines TRBV5-1 with TRBJ2-2, with 10 bases lining up with TRBD2. The germline V gene has CDR1 SGHRS and CDR2 YFSETQ. The CDR3 contains 15 residues. Trimming at V came to 4 bases and at J to 4 bases, leaving 4 bases not matched to a gene. This CDR3 is CASSRLAGGTGELFF. The CDR3 nucleotides are TGCGCCAGCAGCAGACTAGCGGGCGGCACCGGGGAGCTGTTTTTT.

The gene calls are TRBV11-2 and TRBJ2-5; D is possibly TRBD2 (6 bases). The CDR3 runs 16 residues. Germline CDR1 SGHAT, CDR2 FQNNGV. Trimming removed 1 base from V and 5 bases from J, with 17 bases in between. CDR3 in DNA: TGTGCCAGCAGCTTAGCCCTACCCCTAGGAGGGGAGACCCAGTACTTC. Its translation: CASSLALPLGGETQYF.

The chain is built from TRBV2 and TRBJ1-6, with D uncertain. This CDR3 is 14 amino acids long. Germline V gene lookup returns CDR1 SNHLY and CDR2 FYNNEI. The V end was cut by 7 bases, the J end by 9 bases, with 16 bases between. The CDR3 coding sequence is TGTGCCAGCATATCCCAAGGAGGAATTTCACCCCTCCACTTT. Its translation is CASISQGGISPLHF.